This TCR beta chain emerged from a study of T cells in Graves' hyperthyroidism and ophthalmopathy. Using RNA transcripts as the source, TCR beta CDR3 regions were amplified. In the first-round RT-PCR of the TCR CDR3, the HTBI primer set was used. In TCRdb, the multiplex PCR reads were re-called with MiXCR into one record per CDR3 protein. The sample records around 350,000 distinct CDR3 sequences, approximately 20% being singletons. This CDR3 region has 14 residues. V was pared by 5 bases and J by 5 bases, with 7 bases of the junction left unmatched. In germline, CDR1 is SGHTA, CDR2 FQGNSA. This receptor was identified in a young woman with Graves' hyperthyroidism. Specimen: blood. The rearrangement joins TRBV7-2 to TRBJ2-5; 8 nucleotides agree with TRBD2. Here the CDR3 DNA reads TGTGCCAGCAGCCCCCAAGGACTAGCCGAGACCCAGTACTTC. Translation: CASSPQGLAETQYF.